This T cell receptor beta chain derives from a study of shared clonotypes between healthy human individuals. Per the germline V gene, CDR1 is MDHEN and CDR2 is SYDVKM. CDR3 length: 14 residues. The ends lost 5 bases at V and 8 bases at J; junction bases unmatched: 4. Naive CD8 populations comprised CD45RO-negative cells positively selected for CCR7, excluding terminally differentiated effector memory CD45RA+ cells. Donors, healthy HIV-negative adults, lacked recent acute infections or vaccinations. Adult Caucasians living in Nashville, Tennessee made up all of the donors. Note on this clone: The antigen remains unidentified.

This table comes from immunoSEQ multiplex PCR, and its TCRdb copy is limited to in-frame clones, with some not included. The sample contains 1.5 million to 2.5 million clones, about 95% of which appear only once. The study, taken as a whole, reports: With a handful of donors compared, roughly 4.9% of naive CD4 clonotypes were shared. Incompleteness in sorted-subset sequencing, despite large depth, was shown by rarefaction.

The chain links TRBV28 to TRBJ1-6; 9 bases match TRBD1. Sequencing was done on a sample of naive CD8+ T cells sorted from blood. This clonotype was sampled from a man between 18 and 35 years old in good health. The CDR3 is CASSRDRDYSPLHF. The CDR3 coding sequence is TGTGCCAGCAGTCGGGACAGGGATTATTCACCCCTCCACTTT.